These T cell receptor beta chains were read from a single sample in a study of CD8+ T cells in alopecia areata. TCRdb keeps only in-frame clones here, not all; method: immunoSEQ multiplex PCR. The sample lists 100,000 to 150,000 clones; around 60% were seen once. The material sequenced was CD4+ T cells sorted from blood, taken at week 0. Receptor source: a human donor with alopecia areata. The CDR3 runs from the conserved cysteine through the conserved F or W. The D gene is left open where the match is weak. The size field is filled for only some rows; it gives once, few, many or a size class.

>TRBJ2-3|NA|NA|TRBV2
TGTGCCAGCAGTGAATTGCTCAACGATACGCAGTATTTT
CASSELLNDTQYF
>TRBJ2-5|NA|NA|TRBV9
TGTGCCAGCAGCGTATCGTCTGGGCAGGTGGAGACCCAGTACTTC
CASSVSSGQVETQYF
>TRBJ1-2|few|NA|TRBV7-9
TGTGCCAGCAGCTCCAGGACAGACTTCTATGGCTACACCTTC
CASSSRTDFYGYTF
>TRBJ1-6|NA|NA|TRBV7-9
TGTGCCAGCAGCTTAACCGACGTGGGGGATTCACCCCTCCACTTT
CASSLTDVGDSPLHF
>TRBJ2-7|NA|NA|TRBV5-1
TGCGCCAGCAGCTTGGGTCTTGAGATCTCCTACGAGCAGTACTTC
CASSLGLEISYEQYF
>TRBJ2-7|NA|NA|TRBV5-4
TGTGCCAGCAGCACGACAGGAAATTACGAGCAGTACTTC
CASSTTGNYEQYF
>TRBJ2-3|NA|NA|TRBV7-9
TGTGCCAGCAGCTTAGTGCGGGGGCGCACAGATACGCAGTATTTT
CASSLVRGRTDTQYF
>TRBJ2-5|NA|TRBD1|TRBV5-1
TGCGCCAGCAGCTTAGGACAGGGGGAAGAGACCCAGTACTTC
CASSLGQGEETQYF
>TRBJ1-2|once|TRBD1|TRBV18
TGTGCCAGCTCACAATCTGGGCAGGGGGTTACGTCTGGCTACACCTTC
CASSQSGQGVTSGYTF
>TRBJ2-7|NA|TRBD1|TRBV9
TGTGCCAGCAGCCCCGGGACAGACCCCTACGAGCAGTACTTC
CASSPGTDPYEQYF
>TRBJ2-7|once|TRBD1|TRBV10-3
TGTGCCACCAAAGGGACAGATCTCTACGAGCAGTACTTC
CATKGTDLYEQYF
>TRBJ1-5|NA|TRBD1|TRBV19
TGTGCCAGTAGTATTGGGACAGGGGGCGTTGAACCCCAGCATTTT
CASSIGTGGVEPQHF
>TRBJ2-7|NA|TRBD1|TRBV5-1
TGCGCCAGCAGCTTGAGTTCGGGACAGGGGGCAAACGAGCAGTACTTC
CASSLSSGQGANEQYF
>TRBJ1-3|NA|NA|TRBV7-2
TGTGCCAGCAGCTCGGCCCCGGTAACAGGAAACACCATATATTTT
CASSSAPVTGNTIYF
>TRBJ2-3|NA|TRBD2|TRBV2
TGTGCCAGCGGCGGGGGGGCAGAAGATACGCAGTATTTT
CASGGGAEDTQYF
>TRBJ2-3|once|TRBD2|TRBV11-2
TGTGCCAGCAGCTTTAACGGGGGGATAAGCACAGATACGCAGTATTTT
CASSFNGGISTDTQYF
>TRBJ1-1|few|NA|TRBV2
TGTGCCAGCAGTGATATTGCGGGGAACACTGAAGCTTTCTTT
CASSDIAGNTEAFF
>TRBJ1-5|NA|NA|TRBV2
TGTGCCAGCGAGGGGGGAGATTATCAGCCCCAGCATTTT
CASEGGDYQPQHF
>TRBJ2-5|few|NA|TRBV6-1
TGTGCCAGCAGTGAGCCCGGAGTCCAAGAGACCCAGTACTTC
CASSEPGVQETQYF
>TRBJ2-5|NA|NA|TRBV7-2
TGTGCCAGCAGCTTAGGGCGCGGGCAAGCCCAGTACTTC
CASSLGRGQAQYF
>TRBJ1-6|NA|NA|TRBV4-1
TGCGCCAGCAGCCAAGAACACAGTAATTCACCCCTCCACTTT
CASSQEHSNSPLHF
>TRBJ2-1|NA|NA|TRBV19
TGTGCCAGTAGTATCCAGACAACCCCGGTCAATGAGCAGTTCTTC
CASSIQTTPVNEQFF
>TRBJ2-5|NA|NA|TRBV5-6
TGTGCCAGCAGCTTGGGAGCTCAAGAGACCCAGTACTTC
CASSLGAQETQYF
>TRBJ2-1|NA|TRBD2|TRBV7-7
TGTGCCAGCAGCTCCCAAGCGGGGGTGGGTGAGCAGTTCTTC
CASSSQAGVGEQFF
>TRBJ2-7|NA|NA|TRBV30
TGTGCCTGGAGTTCCTTGTTCTACGAGCAGTACTTC
CAWSSLFYEQYF
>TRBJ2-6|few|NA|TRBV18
TGTGCCAGCTCACCAGTGCAGGTCAACTCTGGGGCCAACGTCCTGACTTTC
CASSPVQVNSGANVLTF
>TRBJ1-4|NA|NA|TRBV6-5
TGTGCCAGCAGTTATAGGGAAAAACTGTTTTTT
CASSYREKLFF
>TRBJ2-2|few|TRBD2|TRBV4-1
TGCGCCAGCAGCCGTAGCGGGGCGGGGACCGGGGAGCTGTTTTTT
CASSRSGAGTGELFF
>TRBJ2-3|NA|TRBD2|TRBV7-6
TGTGCCAGCAGCCAATACGCCAGCGGGAACACAGATACGCAGTATTTT
CASSQYASGNTDTQYF
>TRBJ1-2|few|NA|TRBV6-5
TGTGCCAGCACCAATCCTGGACTCGGCTACACCTTC
CASTNPGLGYTF
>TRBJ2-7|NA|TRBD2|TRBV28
TGTGCCAGTAGGACTAGTTTCGAGCAGTACTTC
CASRTSFEQYF
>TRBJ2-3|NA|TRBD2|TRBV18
TGTGCCAGCTCACCTGGCGGGGGAGGCACAGATACGCAGTATTTT
CASSPGGGGTDTQYF
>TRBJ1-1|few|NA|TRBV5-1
TGCGCCAGCAGCTTGTTAGTGGGGGCGGATGAAGCTTTCTTT
CASSLLVGADEAFF
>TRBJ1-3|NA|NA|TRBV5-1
TGCGCCAGCAGCTTGGTGGGGGGCGGAAACACCATATATTTT
CASSLVGGGNTIYF
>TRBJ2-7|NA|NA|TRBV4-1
TGCGCCAGCAGCCGCTCGGGATCAGTCTCCTACGAGCAGTACTTC
CASSRSGSVSYEQYF
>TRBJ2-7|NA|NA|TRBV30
TGTGCCTGCGCTCACGTACCCTCCTACGAGCAGTACTTC
CACAHVPSYEQYF
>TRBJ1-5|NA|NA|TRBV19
TGTGCCAGTAGTACCTCCCGATGGGGGGGAGGCGGCAATCAGCCCCAGCATTTT
CASSTSRWGGGGNQPQHF
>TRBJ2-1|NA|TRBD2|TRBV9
TGTGCCAGCAGCGTAGTCGGGGGGGACATTAGCGAGCAGTTCTTC
CASSVVGGDISEQFF
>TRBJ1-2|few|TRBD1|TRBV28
TGTGCCAGCAGTTTGCGACAGGGAGGCTATGGCTACACCTTC
CASSLRQGGYGYTF
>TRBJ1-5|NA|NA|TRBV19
TGTGCCAGTGGAGGACAGTATAGCAATCAGCCCCAGCATTTT
CASGGQYSNQPQHF
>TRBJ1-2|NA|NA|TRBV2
TGTGCCAGCACGGATCCCTCCTATGGCTACACCTTC
CASTDPSYGYTF
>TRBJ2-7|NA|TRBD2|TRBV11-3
TGTGCCAGCAGCCCGGGACTAGCGGGGGCCCACGAGCAGTACTTC
CASSPGLAGAHEQYF
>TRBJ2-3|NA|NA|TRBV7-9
TGTGCCAGCAGCTTTTTTGGGCCAGATACGCAGTATTTT
CASSFFGPDTQYF
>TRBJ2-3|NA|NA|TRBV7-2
TGTGCCAGCAGCTTAACGGTGGATACGCAGTATTTT
CASSLTVDTQYF
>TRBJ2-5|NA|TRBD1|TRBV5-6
TGTGCCAGCAGCTGGGGACAGAGTCAAGAGACCCAGTACTTC
CASSWGQSQETQYF
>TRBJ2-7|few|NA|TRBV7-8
TGTGCCAGCAAAGGGGGGGACAGGAGGTACTTC
CASKGGDRRYF
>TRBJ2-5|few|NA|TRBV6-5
TGTGCCAGCAGTTACTCGGGAGAGACCCAGTACTTC
CASSYSGETQYF
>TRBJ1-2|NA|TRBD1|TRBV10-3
TGTGCCATCAGTGATGCGGGACAGGGACTCTATGGCTACACCTTC
CAISDAGQGLYGYTF
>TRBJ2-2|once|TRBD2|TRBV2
TGTGCCAGCCGTACGCGGGAGGGCCCCGGGGAGCTGTTTTTT
CASRTREGPGELFF
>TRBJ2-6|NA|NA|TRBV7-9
TGTGCCAGCAGCTTAGCTATCGGGAGAACCAACGTCCTGACTTTC
CASSLAIGRTNVLTF
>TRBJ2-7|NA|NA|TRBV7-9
TGTGCCAGCAGCTTCACAGGGCAATCCTACGAGCAGTACTTC
CASSFTGQSYEQYF
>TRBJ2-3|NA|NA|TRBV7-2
TGTGCCAGCAGCGTGGACCGAAATACGCAGTATTTT
CASSVDRNTQYF
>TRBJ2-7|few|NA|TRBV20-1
TGCAGTGCCCCGCTAGCCTACGAGCAGTACTTC
CSAPLAYEQYF
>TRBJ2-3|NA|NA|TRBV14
TGTGCCAGCAGCCAAGGTGTTAACAGGAGAACAGATACGCAGTATTTT
CASSQGVNRRTDTQYF
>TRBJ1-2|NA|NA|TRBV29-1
TGCAGCGCCCTAAGGGGGACCTATGGCTACACCTTC
CSALRGTYGYTF
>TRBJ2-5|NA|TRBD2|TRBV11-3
TGTGCCAGCAGCCTCAGACTAGCGGGGGCCCAAGAGACCCAGTACTTC
CASSLRLAGAQETQYF
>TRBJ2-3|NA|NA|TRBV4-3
TGCGCCAGCAGCCAAGAGCAGGGACTTAGCACAGATACGCAGTATTTT
CASSQEQGLSTDTQYF
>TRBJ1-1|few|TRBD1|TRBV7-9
TGTGCCAGCAGCGTCGGGACAGCCAACACTGAAGCTTTCTTT
CASSVGTANTEAFF
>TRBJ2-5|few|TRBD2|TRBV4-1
TGCGCCAGCAGCCGGACTAGCGGACAAGAGACCCAGTACTTC
CASSRTSGQETQYF
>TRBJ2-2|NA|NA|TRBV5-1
TGCGCCAGCAGGGGGCGTAACGACGGGGAGCTGTTTTTT
CASRGRNDGELFF